Below are 18 T cell receptor beta chains sequenced from a single sample in a study of blood T cell repertoires in COVID-19. Assay used: immunoSEQ multiplex PCR; TCRdb lists only in-frame clones, some missing. The table includes about 160,000 clones, approximately 82% detected once. The specimen was PBMCs or T cells enriched from blood (not recorded which). Receptors originate from a man aged 60-69 years who had recovered from COVID-19.

Only a few counts were recorded for this clone. The DNA for the CDR3 is TGCAGCGTTTCCTTTCGGTCTTCGCCCGAGCAGTACTTC. Protein: CSVSFRSSPEQYF. V is TRBV29-1 and J is TRBJ2-7, with unresolved D. The CDR3 sequence is 13 residues long. The V end lost 5 bases, the J end lost 6 bases, and 17 bases lay between the germline ends. Looked up from germline, CDR1 is SQVTM and CDR2 is ANQGSEA.

The chain has TRBV5-1 and TRBJ2-7; tentative D call: TRBD1 (5 bases). The CDR3 has 14 amino acids. The germline gives CDR1 SGHRS, CDR2 YFSETQ. V was clipped by 0 bases and J by 5 bases, with 12 bases between them. CDR3 in DNA: TGCGCCAGCAGCTTGGGCAGGGTCCGTGACGAGCAGTACTTC. Residues: CASSLGRVRDEQYF.

The chain recombines TRBV19 with TRBJ2-7, with D perhaps TRBD1 (6 bases). Trimming left V 1 base short and J 1 base short, with 11 bases between. This CDR3 contains 15 residues. Germline CDR1 LNHDA, CDR2 SQIVND (reference sequence). The DNA of the CDR3 is TGTGCCAGTAGTATAGCCTGGGGGCCTTCCTACGAGCAGTACTTC. It translates to CASSIAWGPSYEQYF.

V and J are TRBV11-3 and TRBJ2-2; the match to TRBD2 covers 7 bases. V dropped 3 bases and J dropped 4; count of bases not matched to a gene: 5. Germline assignment: CDR1 SGHNT and CDR2 YENEEA. CDR3 length: 15 amino acids. Here the CDR3 DNA reads TGTGCCAGCAGCTTGGGGGAGGGCCGCACCGGGGAGCTGTTTTTT. This gives the protein CASSLGEGRTGELFF.

The rearrangement joins TRBV9 to TRBJ2-1; D possibly corresponds to TRBD2 (5 bases). Germline CDR1 SGDLS, CDR2 YYNGEE. Trimming stripped 7 bases from V and 5 bases from J, with 13 bases between. The CDR3 contains 13 residues. This chain's CDR3 is CASGLYSDNEQFF. The DNA for the CDR3 is TGTGCCAGCGGACTTTACAGTGACAATGAGCAGTTCTTC.

This clone came up once. This chain connects TRBV7-9 to TRBJ1-6; tentatively, D is TRBD1 (5 bases). Germline loops: CDR1 SEHNR, CDR2 FQNEAQ (reference sequence). Trimming stripped 0 bases from V and 9 bases from J, with 12 bases between. The length of the CDR3 is 15 residues. For the CDR3, the DNA is TGTGCCAGCAGCTTAGCGGCGGGGGAGGGTTCACCCCTCCACTTT. Its protein is CASSLAAGEGSPLHF. The full variable domain, with the rest looked up from reference TRBV7-9 and TRBJ1-6, is DTGVSQNPRHKITKRGQNVTFRCDPISEHNRLYWYRQTLGQGPEFLTYFQNEAQLEKSRLLSDRFSAERPKGSFSTLEIQRTEQGDSAMYLCASSLAAGEGSPLHFGNGTRLTVT.

This sequence joins TRBV3-1 (or the pseudogene TRBV3-2) and TRBJ2-2; tentative D call: TRBD1 (5 bases). The ends were cut back, 1 base at V and 3 bases at J, with 6 bases in the middle. Germline CDR1 reads LGHDT; CDR2 reads YNNKEL (reference sequence). The CDR3 length is 14 residues. The CDR3, as DNA: TGTGCCAGCAGCCAAGGACAGTACACCGGGGAGCTGTTTTTT. This sequence encodes CASSQGQYTGELFF.

This sequence joins TRBV6-5 and TRBJ1-2; maybe TRBD1 (5 bases). With 7 bases removed from V and 8 bases from J, the gap between germline ends came to 20 bases. Germline loops: CDR1 MNHEY, CDR2 SVGAGI. The CDR3 extends over 14 amino acids. The CDR3 nucleotides read TGTGCCAGCATTATGCGGGGCACCGGGGACGGCTACACCTTC. It specifies CASIMRGTGDGYTF.

V is TRBV5-1 and J is TRBJ1-1; D is unclear. The CDR3 sequence is 15 residues long. Germline V lookup: CDR1 SGHRS, CDR2 YFSETQ. V lost 0 bases and J lost 1, with 10 bases in between. CDR3 region: CASSLGYGSNTEAFF. CDR3 DNA sequence: TGCGCCAGCAGCTTGGGGTACGGTTCGAACACTGAAGCTTTCTTT.

CDR3 protein: CASSLKDGGDTQYF. CDR3 coding DNA: TGCGCCAGCAGCTTGAAGGACGGAGGAGATACGCAGTATTTT. This sequence joins TRBV5-1 and TRBJ2-3; D perhaps matches TRBD2 (5 bases). CDR3 length: 14 amino acids. V was cut by 1 base and J by 5 bases, with 11 bases left in between. Germline-derived CDR1 and CDR2 are SGHRS and YFSETQ.

The chain recombines TRBV6-5 with TRBJ2-7; TRBD1 might be the D (6 bases). Germline CDR1 is MNHEY and CDR2 is SVGAGI. Between the trimmed V and J ends, which lost 4 bases and 4 bases, there was a span of 17 bases. The CDR3 sequence is 15 residues long. The CDR3 loop reads CASSSRTGQGYEQYF. The CDR3 nucleotides read TGTGCCAGCAGTTCTCGGACGGGACAAGGATACGAGCAGTACTTC.

This sequence joins TRBV27 and TRBJ2-6; unclear D gene. The germline V gene has CDR1 MNHEY and CDR2 SMNVEV (reference sequence). V dropped 6 bases and J dropped 0 bases, with 9 bases sitting between them. The CDR3 runs to 15 residues. The CDR3 DNA sequence: TGTGCCAGCAGACATTACCGCTCTGGGGCCAACGTCCTGACTTTC. This codes for CASRHYRSGANVLTF.

Here the CDR3 DNA reads TGTGCCAGCAGCTCGGGGGGCACGGCCGAAAAACTGTTTTTT. Translating it yields CASSSGGTAEKLFF. The chain has TRBV6-5 and TRBJ1-4; D may be TRBD1 (6 bases). The length of the CDR3 is 14 residues. The V gene lost 6 bases and the J gene lost 8 bases, with 16 bases spanning the gap. The V gene's germline CDR1 is MNHEY and CDR2 SVGAGI.

This clone showed up just once. The CDR3: CASSIAAGVEQFF. The CDR3 DNA follows: TGTGCCAGTAGTATAGCGGCAGGGGTTGAGCAGTTCTTC. The V call is TRBV19, the J call TRBJ2-1; D perhaps matches TRBD1 (6 bases). The length of the CDR3 is 13 residues. V was trimmed by 1 base and J by 9 bases, leaving 10 bases between them. Germline V gene data show CDR1 as LNHDA and CDR2 as SQIVND (reference sequence).

V is TRBV7-2 and J is TRBJ1-2; the D gene is possibly TRBD1 (6 bases). Trimming pared 4 bases from V and 8 bases from J, leaving 14 bases between. The CDR3 spans 13 residues. CDR1 is SGHTA, CDR2 FQGNSA, per germline. The CDR3 loop is CASSSAGAAGYTF. The CDR3 DNA reads as TGTGCCAGCAGCTCAGCAGGGGCCGCGGGCTACACCTTC.

The rearrangement links TRBV3-1 (or the pseudogene TRBV3-2) to TRBJ2-5, with 9 bases lining up with TRBD1. The germline CDR1 and CDR2 sequences are LGHDT and YNNKEL (reference sequence). Germline trimming cut 3 bases from V and 2 bases from J; bases unmatched to any gene: 4. This CDR3 contains 15 residues. The CDR3 protein is CASSQEGQGQETQYF. The DNA of the CDR3 is TGTGCCAGCAGCCAGGAAGGACAGGGGCAAGAGACCCAGTACTTC.

V gene TRBV29-1 combines with J gene TRBJ2-5, with 8 bases identical to TRBD2. V was clipped by 8 bases and J by 4 bases; unmatched bases: 6. This CDR3 has 12 residues. CDR1 SQVTM and CDR2 ANQGSEA come from the germline V gene. The CDR3 DNA sequence: TGCAGCACTCGGGAGGGGGGAGAGACCCAGTACTTC. Protein: CSTREGGETQYF.

This clone occurred many times. The V call is TRBV6-2 or TRBV6-3, the J call TRBJ1-1; 7 bases agree with TRBD1. The CDR3 runs 13 residues. The germline V gene has CDR1 MNHEY and CDR2 SVGEGT. V was clipped by 5 bases and J by 6 bases; unmatched bases: 6. CDR3 coding DNA: TGTGCCAGCAGTCGACGACAGGGAGCTGAAGCTTTCTTT. Translated, it gives CASSRRQGAEAFF.